This T cell receptor beta chain was captured by sequencing in a study of shared clonotypes between healthy human individuals. The method was immunoSEQ multiplex PCR; TCRdb's version includes in-frame clones alone and lacks a portion of them. The profile covers around 690,000 clones, with about 90% appearing a single time and 30% to 40% taken by the ten largest. V gave up 0 bases and J gave up 3 bases, with 12 bases separating them. The CDR3 length is 15 residues. Looked up from germline, CDR1 is SGDLS and CDR2 is YYNGEE. The gene calls are TRBV9 and TRBJ1-2, with D possibly TRBD1 on 5 matching bases. This TCR was recovered from a man aged 18 to 29 in good health. Some clones in this sample may be carry-over from other donors' samples. The sequenced material came from memory CD8+ T cells from PBMCs. Stated subset: CD45RO+ cells pooled with CCR7-negative TemRA cells. The CDR3 nucleotides are TGTGCCAGCAGCGTAGGGCTCTTGGGGCACTATGGCTACACCTTC. Translating it yields CASSVGLLGHYGYTF.